The 30 T cell receptor beta chains reported below all come from one sample, sequenced in a study of coeliac disease. Libraries were prepared by immunoSEQ multiplex PCR; TCRdb keeps only in-frame clonotypes and omits some of them. This table has around 6,500 clones, approximately 66% appearing once. The material sequenced was lamina propria lymphocytes from the gut. These receptors all come from a middle-aged man with active celiac disease.

This clone was counted a few times. V usage is TRBV19 and J usage is TRBJ2-1; TRBD2 matches 9 bases. J was trimmed by 4 bases and V by 3 bases; bases with no gene match: 1. This CDR3 region has 14 residues. CDR1 and CDR2 (germline): LNHDA, SQIVND (reference sequence). CDR3: CASSILAGYNEQFF. The CDR3 DNA reads as TGTGCCAGTAGTATTCTAGCGGGATACAATGAGCAGTTCTTC.

The CDR3 DNA is TGTGCCAGCAGCCCACGGACAGGGTGGACTGGCTACACCTTC. It codes for CASSPRTGWTGYTF. This chain links TRBV7-8 with TRBJ1-2, with 8 bases aligning to TRBD1. The germline V gene encodes CDR1 SGHVS and CDR2 FQNEAQ. The junction had 9 bases not matched to a gene; V was cut back by 5 bases and J by 7 bases. The length of the CDR3 is 14 residues.

This rearrangement joins TRBV7-2 to TRBJ2-7; a possible D gene is TRBD2 (5 bases). Germline-derived CDR1 and CDR2 are SGHTA and FQGNSA. The CDR3 length is 17 residues. Trimming stripped 1 base from V and 1 base from J, with 17 bases between. The CDR3 here is CASSLEVGEEVSYEQYV. The CDR3 DNA reads TGTGCCAGCAGCTTAGAAGTGGGAGAGGAGGTTTCCTACGAGCAGTACGTC.

This clone was observed a handful of times. The chain links TRBV5-4 to TRBJ2-5; 9 bases map to TRBD2. CDR3 length: 15 amino acids. Germline CDR1 is SGHNT and CDR2 is YYREEE (reference sequence). V lost 1 base and J lost 2; bases outside the gene matches: 3. CDR3 sequence reads: CASSLILAGQETQYF. The CDR3 region has the DNA TGTGCCAGCAGCTTGATCCTAGCGGGACAAGAGACCCAGTACTTC.

In this sample, this clone is large. The V call is TRBV6-5, the J call TRBJ2-1; TRBD2 aligns across 9 bases. The ends lost 3 bases at V and 8 bases at J; junction bases unmatched: 11. Germline V gene lookup returns CDR1 MNHEY and CDR2 SVGAGI. The CDR3 length is 16 residues. CDR3 coding DNA: TGTGCCAGCAGTTATTTCGGGACTAGCCCGACCTATGAGCAGTTCTTC. Amino acid sequence: CASSYFGTSPTYEQFF.

A few counts support this clone. V gene TRBV27 combines with J gene TRBJ2-1; D might be TRBD1 (6 bases). The CDR3 is 12 residues long. CDR1 is MNHEY and CDR2 is SMNVEV in the germline V gene (reference sequence). The V gene lost 11 bases and the J gene lost 5 bases, with 13 bases spanning the gap. The CDR3 coding sequence is TGTGCCGAAGGTGCAGGGGACAATGAGCAGTTCTTC. It encodes CAEGAGDNEQFF.

The chain links TRBV18 to TRBJ2-5; 9 nucleotides align to TRBD2. CDR3 length equals 16 residues. The germline gives CDR1 KGHSH, CDR2 LQKENI. The V and J ends lost 0 bases and 4 bases, in that order; junction bases with no gene match: 6. Written as DNA, the CDR3 is TGTGCCAGCTCACCACCATCGGGACTAGCCACAGAGACCCAGTACTTC. Translated: CASSPPSGLATETQYF.

The chain recombines TRBV5-1 with TRBJ2-2, with 8 nucleotides matching TRBD2. After removal of 1 base from V and 5 bases from J, the junction contained 10 bases not matched to a gene. Germline values: CDR1 SGHRS, CDR2 YFSETQ. The CDR3 totals 17 residues. CDR3 amino acids: CASSLLPGRGATGELFF. The CDR3, as DNA: TGCGCCAGCAGCTTGTTGCCCGGGAGGGGGGCGACCGGGGAGCTGTTTTTT.

The chain has TRBV9 and TRBJ2-7; D might be TRBD1 (6 bases). CDR3 length: 13 amino acids. CDR1 SGDLS and CDR2 YYNGEE come from the germline V gene. Trimming pared 4 bases from V and 1 base from J, leaving 9 bases between. CDR3: CASSQQGSYEQYF. The CDR3 DNA is TGTGCCAGCAGCCAACAGGGTTCCTACGAGCAGTACTTC.

This clone was observed once. V gene TRBV2 combines with J gene TRBJ2-7, with 8 bases that match TRBD2. V lost 6 bases to trimming and J lost 7 bases; unmatched junction nucleotides: 8. CDR1 and CDR2 from the germline V gene are SNHLY and FYNNEI. The CDR3 is made up of 13 amino acids. Here the CDR3 DNA reads TGTGCCAGCAGCGAACAGCGGGGGAGGGAGCAGTACGTC. It yields the protein CASSEQRGREQYV.

This CDR3 reads CASSSGAGVETQYF. The CDR3 DNA is TGCGCCAGCAGCTCAGGGGCGGGGGTAGAGACCCAGTACTTC. V gene TRBV5-1 combines with J gene TRBJ2-5; D perhaps matches TRBD2 (7 bases). The CDR3 has 14 residues. Germline CDR1 reads SGHRS; CDR2 reads YFSETQ. V was shortened by 3 bases and J by 4 bases, with 13 bases between the two germline ends.

The chain combines TRBV6-5 with TRBJ1-2; 9 positions agree with TRBD1. The trim removed 4 bases at V and 2 bases at J, leaving 5 bases unmatched. Germline CDR1 reads MNHEY; CDR2 reads SVGAGI. CDR3 length: 15 amino acids. In nucleotides, the CDR3 is TGTGCCAGCAGTTCCCCGGGACAGGGCAACTATGGCTACACCTTC. This codes for CASSSPGQGNYGYTF.

The J gene is TRBJ2-3, the V gene TRBV2, with 7 bases fitting TRBD1. V shed 8 bases, J shed 4 bases, and the junction held 9 bases outside the gene matches. This CDR3 spans 14 amino acids. Germline CDR1 is SNHLY and CDR2 is FYNNEI. The DNA of the CDR3 is TGTGCCAGCCTTAACACAGGGGATGCAGATACGCAGTATTTT. Its protein product is CASLNTGDADTQYF.

This rearrangement joins TRBV7-6 to TRBJ2-5; D unclear. Germline lookup yields CDR1 SGHVS and CDR2 FNYEAQ. The ends were cut back, 2 bases at V and 5 bases at J, with 6 bases in the middle. The CDR3 consists of 12 residues. This CDR3 is CASSLTWETQYF. The CDR3 DNA reads TGTGCCAGCAGCTTAACTTGGGAGACCCAGTACTTC.

The sample holds a few counts of this clone. The CDR3 DNA follows: TGCAGTGCCCCAGGGGGGTATGGCTACACCTTC. Translated, it gives CSAPGGYGYTF. The rearrangement joins TRBV20-1 to TRBJ1-2; the match to TRBD1 covers 7 bases. CDR3 size: 11 residues. Germline loops: CDR1 DFQATT, CDR2 SNEGSKA (reference sequence). V was pared by 6 bases and J by 5 bases, with 3 bases of the junction left unmatched.

The J gene is TRBJ1-4, the V gene TRBV4-2, with a tentative D call TRBD1 (6 bases). The V end was cut by 0 bases, the J end by 6 bases, with 11 bases between. CDR3 length: 15 amino acids. The V gene's germline CDR1 is LGHNA and CDR2 YNFKEQ. CDR3 amino acids: CASSQDRQGYEKLFF. The CDR3 DNA follows: TGTGCCAGCAGCCAAGATCGGCAGGGGTATGAAAAACTGTTTTTT.

This clone has more than one count but fewer than ten. This chain connects TRBV6-1 to TRBJ2-7, with 7 nucleotides matching TRBD2. CDR3 size: 13 residues. CDR1 MNHNS and CDR2 SASEGT come from the germline V gene. Trimming took 11 bases from V and 3 from J; bases not matched to a gene: 10. As DNA, the CDR3 is TGTGCCTCCCGCCCGACTAGCAGCTACGAGCAGTACTTC. This encodes CASRPTSSYEQYF.

This clone was detected only a few times. CDR3 region: CASSPSPGTANTGELFF. The CDR3 DNA sequence: TGTGCCAGCAGCCCTAGCCCCGGGACTGCGAACACCGGGGAGCTGTTTTTT. This chain links TRBV9 with TRBJ2-2; maybe TRBD2 (6 bases). With 4 bases removed from V and 0 bases from J, the gap between germline ends came to 16 bases. This CDR3 has 17 amino acids. Germline CDR1 is SGDLS and CDR2 is YYNGEE.

The sample holds a few counts of this clone. The J gene is TRBJ2-5, the V gene TRBV5-8; 8 bases are a match to TRBD2. CDR1 and CDR2 from the germline V gene are SGHTS and YDEGEE. With V trimmed by 7 bases and J by 4 bases, 9 bases remained unmatched. This CDR3 region has 14 residues. The chain's CDR3 is CASAQSAGVETQYF. CDR3 in DNA: TGTGCCAGCGCCCAATCAGCGGGAGTAGAGACCCAGTACTTC.

This rearrangement joins TRBV7-2 to TRBJ1-4; 10 bases align to TRBD1. There are 13 residues in the CDR3. Germline V lookup: CDR1 SGHTA, CDR2 FQGNSA. V lost 5 bases and J lost 8; bases outside the gene matches: 2. This CDR3 is CASSQDRGEKLFF. The CDR3 DNA follows: TGTGCCAGCAGCCAGGACAGGGGGGAAAAACTGTTTTTT.

The chain uses TRBV4-3 and TRBJ2-1; D ambiguous. The CDR3 contains 12 residues. V lost 4 bases and J lost 8, with 9 bases in between. The V gene's germline CDR1 is LGHNA and CDR2 YSLEER. CDR3 loop: CASSRRSDEQFF. Here the CDR3 DNA reads TGCGCCAGCAGCCGAAGAAGCGATGAGCAGTTCTTC.

In its sample, this clone was seen once. V and J are TRBV11-2 and TRBJ2-7; 10 nucleotides align to TRBD2. J lost 6 bases, V lost 3 bases, and 8 bases had no gene match. This CDR3 has 15 amino acids. Germline V lookup: CDR1 SGHAT, CDR2 FQNNGV. In DNA, the CDR3 is TGTGCCAGCAGCTTCTCAGCGGGGGGGCCGTTCGAGCAGTACTTC. This gives the protein CASSFSAGGPFEQYF.

This chain joins TRBV5-8 and TRBJ1-2, with D perhaps matching TRBD1 (5 bases). This CDR3 has 16 amino acids. The germline V gene encodes CDR1 SGHTS and CDR2 YDEGEE. V lost 6 bases to trimming and J lost 1 base, with 19 bases between them. CDR3 protein: CASIPSGTGVNYGYTF. CDR3 sequence (DNA): TGTGCCAGCATCCCTTCGGGGACTGGGGTTAACTATGGCTACACCTTC.

This rearrangement joins TRBV29-1 to TRBJ1-4; D is unresolved. V dropped 5 bases and J dropped 5 bases, with 12 bases sitting between them. The CDR3 has 13 amino acids. Germline values: CDR1 SQVTM, CDR2 ANQGSEA. CDR3 DNA sequence: TGCAGCGTTCAATCGACTTTCAATGAAAAACTGTTTTTT. As protein: CSVQSTFNEKLFF.

The gene calls are TRBV9 and TRBJ2-2, with 7 positions matching TRBD2. V lost 3 bases and J lost 2; bases outside the gene matches: 7. The germline gives CDR1 SGDLS, CDR2 YYNGEE. The CDR3 is made up of 16 amino acids. As DNA, the CDR3 is TGTGCCAGCAGCGCCCAGGGAGGGATAAACACCGGGGAGCTGTTTTTT. This codes for CASSAQGGINTGELFF.

There are a few counts of this clone. The same CDR3 can be traced to other DNA sequences in this sample. This sequence joins TRBV9 and TRBJ1-6, with a possible D match to TRBD1 (6 bases). Per the germline V gene, CDR1 is SGDLS and CDR2 is YYNGEE. Trimming cost V 3 bases and J 9 bases, with 13 bases left between them. The CDR3 contains 14 residues. CDR3 protein: CASSGEGQSSPLHF. CDR3 bases: TGTGCCAGCAGCGGGGAAGGACAGTCTTCACCCCTCCACTTT.

This sequence joins TRBV10-3 and TRBJ2-7; tentatively, D is TRBD1 (6 bases). V was cut by 3 bases and J by 6 bases, with 15 bases left in between. Germline V gives CDR1 ENHRY, CDR2 SYGVKD. This CDR3 region has 14 residues. The CDR3 DNA reads TGTGCCATCAGTGAAATAGGGGGAAATACCGAGCAGTACGTC. It is translated as CAISEIGGNTEQYV.

In this sample, this clone turned up a few times. This sequence joins TRBV12-5 and TRBJ2-3, with D tentatively TRBD2 (6 bases). The CDR3 is made up of 16 amino acids. Trimming took 7 bases from V and 4 from J, leaving 21 bases between them. Germline CDR1 is LGHNT and CDR2 is FRNRAP. CDR3 bases: TGTGCTAGTGCCGCCCCAGACAGTTGGGGGGCAGATACGCAGTATTTT. Encoded protein: CASAAPDSWGADTQYF.

The chain joins TRBV5-1 to TRBJ2-7; 9 bases align to TRBD1. The CDR3 has 13 amino acids. Germline V gene lookup returns CDR1 SGHRS and CDR2 YFSETQ. With 2 bases clipped from V and 5 bases from J, the junction kept 2 bases outside the gene matches. The chain's CDR3 is CASSLQGAHEQYF. CDR3 sequence (DNA): TGCGCCAGCAGCTTACAGGGGGCCCACGAGCAGTACTTC.

CDR3 nucleotide sequence: TGTGCTAGTGGCCTTCACAGGGGACCGGGGATCAATGAGCAGTTCTTC. Its protein is CASGLHRGPGINEQFF. The chain employs TRBV12-5 and TRBJ2-1; 7 nucleotides line up with TRBD1. In germline, CDR1 is LGHNT, CDR2 FRNRAP. This CDR3 has 16 residues. J lost 6 bases, V lost 6 bases, and 14 bases had no gene match.